This T cell receptor beta chain was obtained from a study of beta chain features in type 1 diabetes. Study-wide context: Patients looked much like healthy donors when it came to age, gender and cell yields.

This CDR3 is built from 15 residues. Germline lookup yields CDR1 SGHTA and CDR2 FQGNSA. V lost 1 base and J lost 9, with 13 bases in between. CD4+ naive, central memory, regulatory and stem cell-like memory subsets were isolated by sorting on CD45RO/CCR7/CD25/CD127/CD95/CD27. This clone was recorded at least ten times. TCRB transcripts that were expressed got sequenced, as all of the isolated RNA had been reverse transcribed. Sequencing was performed with immunoSEQ multiplex PCR; in TCRdb, only in-frame clones are kept and a portion is missing. The table shows 600,000 to 650,000 clones, with less than 20% occurring only once.

This rearrangement joins TRBV7-2 to TRBJ1-6; maybe TRBD1 (5 bases). The source material was naive CD4+ T cells from blood. The TCR originated in a man between 18 and 35 years old in good health. CDR3 DNA sequence: TGTGCCAGCAGCTTAGGTACGGCCAGGGTTTCACCCCTCCACTTT. Protein: CASSLGTARVSPLHF. Full variable domain (rest looked up from reference TRBV7-2 and TRBJ1-6): GAGVSQSPSNKVTEKGKDVELRCDPISGHTALYWYRQSLGQGLEFLIYFQGNSAPDKSGLPSDRFSAERTGGSVSTLTIQRTQQEDSAVYLCASSLGTARVSPLHFGNGTRLTVT.